The clone carrying this T cell receptor beta chain has more than one count but fewer than ten. Its specificity is not known. These data originate in a study of post-analysis software for immune sequencing data. The germline V gene has CDR1 SGHRS and CDR2 YFSETQ. Trimming stripped 6 bases from V and 3 bases from J, with 15 bases between. The CDR3 runs to 14 residues. Libraries were made from TCR beta cDNA, and they carried unique molecular identifiers. TCRdb re-called the PCR reads through MiXCR, storing one row per CDR3 protein. Seen here are roughly 540,000 distinct CDR3 sequences, around a third observed once, and the top ten hold about 6%. Study-wide findings and caveats: TRBV segments more frequent in patients than in controls numbered about 5 and included TRBV5-6, TRBV5-1 and TRBV20-1.

The clonotype comes from a girl younger than 18 with multiple sclerosis. The rearrangement links TRBV5-1 to TRBJ1-1; the D gene is possibly TRBD1 (5 bases). Sequencing was performed on blood. This chain's CDR3 is CASNQGRQDTEAFF. The CDR3 nucleotides are TGCGCCAGCAACCAGGGTAGGCAGGACACTGAAGCTTTCTTT.